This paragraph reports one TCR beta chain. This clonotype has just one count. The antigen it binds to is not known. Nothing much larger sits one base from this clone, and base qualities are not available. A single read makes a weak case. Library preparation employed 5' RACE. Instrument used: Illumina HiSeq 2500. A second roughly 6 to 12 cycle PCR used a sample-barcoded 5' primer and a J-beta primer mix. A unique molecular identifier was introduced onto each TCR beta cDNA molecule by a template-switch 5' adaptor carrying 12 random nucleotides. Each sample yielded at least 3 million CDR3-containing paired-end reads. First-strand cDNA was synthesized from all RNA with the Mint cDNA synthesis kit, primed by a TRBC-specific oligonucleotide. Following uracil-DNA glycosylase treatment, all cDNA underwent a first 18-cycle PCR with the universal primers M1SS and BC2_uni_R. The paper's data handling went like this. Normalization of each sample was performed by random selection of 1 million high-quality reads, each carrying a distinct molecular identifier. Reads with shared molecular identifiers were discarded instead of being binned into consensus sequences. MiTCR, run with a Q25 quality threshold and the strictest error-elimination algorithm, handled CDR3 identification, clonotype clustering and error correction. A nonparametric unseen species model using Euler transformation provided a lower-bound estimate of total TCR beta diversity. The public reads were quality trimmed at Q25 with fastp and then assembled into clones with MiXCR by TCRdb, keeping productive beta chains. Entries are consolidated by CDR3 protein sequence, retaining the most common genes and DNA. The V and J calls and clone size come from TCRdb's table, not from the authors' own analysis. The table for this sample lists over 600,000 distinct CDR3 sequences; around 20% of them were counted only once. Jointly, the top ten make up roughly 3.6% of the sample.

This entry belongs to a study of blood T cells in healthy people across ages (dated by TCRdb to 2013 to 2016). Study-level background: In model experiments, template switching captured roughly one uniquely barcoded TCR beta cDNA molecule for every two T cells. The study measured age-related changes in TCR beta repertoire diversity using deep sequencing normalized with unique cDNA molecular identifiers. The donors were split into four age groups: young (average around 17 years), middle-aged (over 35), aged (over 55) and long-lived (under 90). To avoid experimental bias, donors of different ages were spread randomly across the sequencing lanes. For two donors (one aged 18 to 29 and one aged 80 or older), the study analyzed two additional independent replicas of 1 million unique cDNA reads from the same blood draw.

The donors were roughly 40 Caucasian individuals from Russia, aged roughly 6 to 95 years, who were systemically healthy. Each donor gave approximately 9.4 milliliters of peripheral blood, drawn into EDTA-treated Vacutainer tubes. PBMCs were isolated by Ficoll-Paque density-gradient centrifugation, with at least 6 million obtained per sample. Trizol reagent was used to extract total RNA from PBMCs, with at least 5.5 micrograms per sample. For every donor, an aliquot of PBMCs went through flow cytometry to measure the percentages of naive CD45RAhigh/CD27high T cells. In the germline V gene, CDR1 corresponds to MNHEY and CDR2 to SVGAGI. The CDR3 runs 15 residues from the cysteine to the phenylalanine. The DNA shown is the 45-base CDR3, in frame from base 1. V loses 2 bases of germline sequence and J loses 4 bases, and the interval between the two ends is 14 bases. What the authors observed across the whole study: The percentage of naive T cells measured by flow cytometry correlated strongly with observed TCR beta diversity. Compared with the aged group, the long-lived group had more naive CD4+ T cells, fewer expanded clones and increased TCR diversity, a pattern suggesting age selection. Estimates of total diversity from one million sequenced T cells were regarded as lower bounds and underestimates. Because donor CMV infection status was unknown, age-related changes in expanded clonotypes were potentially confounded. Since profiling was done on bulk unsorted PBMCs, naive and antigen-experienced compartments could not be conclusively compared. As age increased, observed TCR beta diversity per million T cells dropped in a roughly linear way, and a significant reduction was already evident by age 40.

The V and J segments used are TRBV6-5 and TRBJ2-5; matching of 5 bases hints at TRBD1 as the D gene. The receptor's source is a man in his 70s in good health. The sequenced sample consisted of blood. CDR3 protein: CASSYGQGWRETQYF. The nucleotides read TGTGCCAGCAGTTACGGCCAGGGTTGGCGAGAGACCCAGTACTTC.